A single T cell receptor beta chain is shown here with its context. The length of the CDR3 is 14 residues. Germline CDR1 and CDR2: SGDLS and YYNGEE. V lost 0 bases, J lost 8 bases, and 4 bases stayed unmatched. This entry is derived from a study of blood T cell repertoires in COVID-19. Study in general: Nucleic acid was either cDNA or gDNA, and it came from T cells, B-cell-depleted T cells, or PBMCs.

The method was immunoSEQ multiplex PCR; TCRdb's version includes in-frame clones alone and lacks a portion of them. The sample lists approximately 260,000 clones, about 91% occurring once. This TCR was sampled from a woman aged 40 to 50 with acute COVID-19. The source material was PBMCs or T cells enriched from blood (not recorded which). The chain employs TRBV9 and TRBJ1-4, with 7 bases identical to TRBD1. In DNA, the CDR3 is TGTGCCAGCAGCGTAGGGCAGGGGGGAGAAAAACTGTTTTTT. Translating gives CASSVGQGGEKLFF.